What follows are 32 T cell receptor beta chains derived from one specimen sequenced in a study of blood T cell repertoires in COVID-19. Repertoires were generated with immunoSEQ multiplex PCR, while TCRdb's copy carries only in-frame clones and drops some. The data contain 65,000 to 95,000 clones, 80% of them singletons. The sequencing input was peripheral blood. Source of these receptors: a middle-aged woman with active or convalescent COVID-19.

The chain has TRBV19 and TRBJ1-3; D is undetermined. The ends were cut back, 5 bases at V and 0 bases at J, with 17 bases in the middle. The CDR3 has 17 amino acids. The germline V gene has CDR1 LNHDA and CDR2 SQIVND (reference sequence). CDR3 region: CASSPSGSSLSGNTIYF. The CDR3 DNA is TGTGCCAGTAGTCCCTCGGGGTCTTCCCTCTCTGGAAACACCATATATTTT.

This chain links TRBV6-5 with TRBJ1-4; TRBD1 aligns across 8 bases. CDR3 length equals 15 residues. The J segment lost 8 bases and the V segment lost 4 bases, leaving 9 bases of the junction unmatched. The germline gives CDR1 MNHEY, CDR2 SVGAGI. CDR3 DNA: TGTGCCAGCAGTTTAACAGGGGGTCTCGGAGAAAAACTGTTTTTT. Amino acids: CASSLTGGLGEKLFF.

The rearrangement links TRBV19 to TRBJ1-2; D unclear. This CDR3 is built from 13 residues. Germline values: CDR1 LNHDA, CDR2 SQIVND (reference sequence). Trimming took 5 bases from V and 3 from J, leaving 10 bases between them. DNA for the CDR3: TGTGCCAGTAGTCTCGACACCTACTATGGCTACACCTTC. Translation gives CASSLDTYYGYTF.

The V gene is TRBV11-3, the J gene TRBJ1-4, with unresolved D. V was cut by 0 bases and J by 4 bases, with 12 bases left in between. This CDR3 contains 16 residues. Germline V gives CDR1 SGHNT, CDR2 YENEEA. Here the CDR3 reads CASSLDGSGLNEKLFF. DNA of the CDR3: TGTGCCAGCAGCTTAGATGGGTCAGGACTTAATGAAAAACTGTTTTTT.

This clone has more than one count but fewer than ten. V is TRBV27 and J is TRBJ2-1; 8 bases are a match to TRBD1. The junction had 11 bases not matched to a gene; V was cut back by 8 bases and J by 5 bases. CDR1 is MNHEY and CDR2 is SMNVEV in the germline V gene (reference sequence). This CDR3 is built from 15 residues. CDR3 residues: CASYDRGRDHNEQFF. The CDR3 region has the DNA TGTGCCAGCTACGACAGGGGAAGAGACCACAATGAGCAGTTCTTC.

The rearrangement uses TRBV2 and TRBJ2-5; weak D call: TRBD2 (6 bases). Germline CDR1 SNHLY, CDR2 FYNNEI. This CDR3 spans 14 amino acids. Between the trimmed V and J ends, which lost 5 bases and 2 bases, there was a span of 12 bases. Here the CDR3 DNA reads TGTGCCAGCAGTCGAGGAGGGAGGCAAGAGACCCAGTACTTC. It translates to CASSRGGRQETQYF.

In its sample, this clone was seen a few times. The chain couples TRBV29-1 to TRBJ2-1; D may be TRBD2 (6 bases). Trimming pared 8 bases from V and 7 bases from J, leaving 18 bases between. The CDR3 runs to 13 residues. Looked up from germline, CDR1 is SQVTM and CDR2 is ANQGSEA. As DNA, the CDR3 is TGCAGCTCCGGGACTCCCAACTGGAATGAGCAGTTCTTC. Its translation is CSSGTPNWNEQFF.

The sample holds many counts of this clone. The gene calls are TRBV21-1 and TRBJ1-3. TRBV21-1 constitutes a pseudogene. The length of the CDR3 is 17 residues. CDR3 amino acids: CASSKALSEISGNTIYF. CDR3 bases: TGTGCCAGCAGCAAAGCGCTTTCGGAGATCTCTGGAAACACCATATATTTT.

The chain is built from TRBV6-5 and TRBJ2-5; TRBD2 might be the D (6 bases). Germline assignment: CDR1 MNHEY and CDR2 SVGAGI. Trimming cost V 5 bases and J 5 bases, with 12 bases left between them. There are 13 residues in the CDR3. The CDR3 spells CASSLSGTETQYF. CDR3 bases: TGTGCCAGCAGTCTATCGGGGACTGAGACCCAGTACTTC.

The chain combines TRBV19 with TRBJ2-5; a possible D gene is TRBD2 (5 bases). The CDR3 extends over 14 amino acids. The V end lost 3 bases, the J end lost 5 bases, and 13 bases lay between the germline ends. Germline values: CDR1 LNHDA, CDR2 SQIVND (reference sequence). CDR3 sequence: CASSIWGAGETQYF. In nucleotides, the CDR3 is TGTGCCAGTAGTATCTGGGGTGCGGGCGAGACCCAGTACTTC.

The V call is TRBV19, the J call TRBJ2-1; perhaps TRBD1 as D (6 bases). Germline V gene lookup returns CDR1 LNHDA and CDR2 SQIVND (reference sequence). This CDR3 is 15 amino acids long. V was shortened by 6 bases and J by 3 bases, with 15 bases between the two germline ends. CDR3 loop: CASRGASQFYNEQFF. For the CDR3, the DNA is TGTGCCAGTAGGGGGGCTAGCCAGTTCTACAATGAGCAGTTCTTC.

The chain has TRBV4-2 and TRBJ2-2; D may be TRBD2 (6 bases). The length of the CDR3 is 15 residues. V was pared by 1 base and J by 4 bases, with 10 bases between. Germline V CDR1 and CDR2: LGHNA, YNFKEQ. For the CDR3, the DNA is TGTGCCAGCAGCCAAGGTGTACTAGCCACCGGGGAGCTGTTTTTT. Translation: CASSQGVLATGELFF.

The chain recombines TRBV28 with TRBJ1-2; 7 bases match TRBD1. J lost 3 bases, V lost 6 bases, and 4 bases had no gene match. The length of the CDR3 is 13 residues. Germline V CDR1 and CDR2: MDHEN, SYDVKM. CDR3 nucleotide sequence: TGTGCCAGCAGAACAGGGGCGGACTATGGCTACACCTTC. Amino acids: CASRTGADYGYTF.

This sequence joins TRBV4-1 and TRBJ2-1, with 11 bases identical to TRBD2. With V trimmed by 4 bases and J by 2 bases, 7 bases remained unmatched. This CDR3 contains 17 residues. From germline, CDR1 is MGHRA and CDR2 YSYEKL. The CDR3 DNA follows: TGCGCCAGCAGCCCCGACTCGGGACTAGCGGCCTACAATGAGCAGTTCTTC. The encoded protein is CASSPDSGLAAYNEQFF.

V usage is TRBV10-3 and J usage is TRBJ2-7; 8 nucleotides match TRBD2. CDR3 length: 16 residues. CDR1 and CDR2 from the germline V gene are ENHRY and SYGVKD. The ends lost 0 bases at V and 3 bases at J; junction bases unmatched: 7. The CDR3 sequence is CAISESGSGSGYEQYF. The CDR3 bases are TGTGCCATCAGTGAGTCAGGGAGCGGGAGTGGCTACGAGCAGTACTTC.

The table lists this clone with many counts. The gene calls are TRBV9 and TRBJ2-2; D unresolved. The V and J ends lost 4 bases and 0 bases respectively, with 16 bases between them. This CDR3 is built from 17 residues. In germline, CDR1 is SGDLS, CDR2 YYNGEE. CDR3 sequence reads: CASSPLVGTSNTGELFF. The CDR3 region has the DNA TGTGCCAGCAGCCCCCTGGTGGGCACTTCGAACACCGGGGAGCTGTTTTTT.

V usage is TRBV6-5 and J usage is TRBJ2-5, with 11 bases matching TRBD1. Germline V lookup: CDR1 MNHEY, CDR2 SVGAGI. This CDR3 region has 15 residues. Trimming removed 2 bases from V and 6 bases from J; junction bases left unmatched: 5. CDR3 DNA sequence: TGTGCCAGCAGTTACGCCGGGACAGGGGGGAAGACCCAGTACTTC. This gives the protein CASSYAGTGGKTQYF.

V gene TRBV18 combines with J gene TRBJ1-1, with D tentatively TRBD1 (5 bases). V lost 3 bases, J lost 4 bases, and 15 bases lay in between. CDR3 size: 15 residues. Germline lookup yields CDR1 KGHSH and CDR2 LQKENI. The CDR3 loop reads CASSPWGGVGTEAFF. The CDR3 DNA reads TGTGCCAGCTCACCTTGGGGAGGGGTGGGCACTGAAGCTTTCTTT. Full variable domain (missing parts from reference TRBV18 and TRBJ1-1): NAGVMQNPRHLVRRRGQEARLRCSPMKGHSHVYWYRQLPEEGLKFMVYLQKENIIDESGMPKERFSAEFPKEGPSILRIQQVVRGDSAAYFCASSPWGGVGTEAFFGQGTRLTVV.

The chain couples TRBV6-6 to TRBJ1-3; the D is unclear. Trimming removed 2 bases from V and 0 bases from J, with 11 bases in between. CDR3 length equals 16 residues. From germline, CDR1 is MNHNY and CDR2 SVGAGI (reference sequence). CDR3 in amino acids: CASSYTGEGSGNTIYF. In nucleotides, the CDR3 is TGTGCCAGCAGTTACACGGGAGAGGGCTCTGGAAACACCATATATTTT.

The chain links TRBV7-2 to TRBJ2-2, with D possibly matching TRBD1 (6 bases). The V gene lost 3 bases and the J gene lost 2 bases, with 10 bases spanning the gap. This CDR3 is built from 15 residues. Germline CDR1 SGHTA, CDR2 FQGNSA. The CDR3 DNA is TGTGCCAGCAGCTTTAGACAGGTTAACACCGGGGAGCTGTTTTTT. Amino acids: CASSFRQVNTGELFF.

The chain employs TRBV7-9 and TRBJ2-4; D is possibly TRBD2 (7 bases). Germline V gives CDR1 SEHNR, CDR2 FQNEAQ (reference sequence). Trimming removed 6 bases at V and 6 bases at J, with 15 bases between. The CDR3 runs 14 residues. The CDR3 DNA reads TGTGCCAGCAGGGGAGGGGGGGCATCAAACATTCAGTACTTC. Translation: CASRGGGASNIQYF.

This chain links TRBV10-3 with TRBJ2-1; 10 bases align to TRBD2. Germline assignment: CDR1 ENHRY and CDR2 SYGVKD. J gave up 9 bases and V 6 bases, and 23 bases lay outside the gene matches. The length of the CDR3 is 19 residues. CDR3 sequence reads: CAIREQTSGPRAFVGEQFF. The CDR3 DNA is TGTGCCATCAGGGAACAGACTAGCGGGCCACGGGCTTTTGTGGGTGAGCAGTTCTTC.

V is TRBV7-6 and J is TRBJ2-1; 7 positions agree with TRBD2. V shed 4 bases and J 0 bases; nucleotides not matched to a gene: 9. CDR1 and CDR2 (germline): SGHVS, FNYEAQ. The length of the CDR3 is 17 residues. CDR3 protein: CASSSFSGGSSYNEQFF. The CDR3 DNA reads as TGTGCCAGCAGCTCCTTTAGTGGCGGGAGCTCCTACAATGAGCAGTTCTTC.

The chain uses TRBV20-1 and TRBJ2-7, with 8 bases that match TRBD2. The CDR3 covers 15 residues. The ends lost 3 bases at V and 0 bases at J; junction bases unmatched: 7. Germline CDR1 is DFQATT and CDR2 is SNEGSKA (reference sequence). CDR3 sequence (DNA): TGCAGTGCTAGTGAGGCGGGAGGCGGCTCCTACGAGCAGTACTTC. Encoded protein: CSASEAGGGSYEQYF.

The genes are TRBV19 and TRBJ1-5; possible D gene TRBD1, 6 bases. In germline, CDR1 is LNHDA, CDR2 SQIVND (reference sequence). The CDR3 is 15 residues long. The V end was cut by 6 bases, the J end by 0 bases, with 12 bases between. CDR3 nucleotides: TGTGCCAGTAGAATAACAGGGAATAGCAATCAGCCCCAGCATTTT. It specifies CASRITGNSNQPQHF.

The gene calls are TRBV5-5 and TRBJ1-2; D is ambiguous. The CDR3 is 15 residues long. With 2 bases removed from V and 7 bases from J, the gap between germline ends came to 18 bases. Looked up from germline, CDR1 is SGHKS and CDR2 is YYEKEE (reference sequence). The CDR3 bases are TGTGCCAGCAGCTTATCCTGGGCGAACCGTGCTGGCTACACCTTC. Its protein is CASSLSWANRAGYTF.

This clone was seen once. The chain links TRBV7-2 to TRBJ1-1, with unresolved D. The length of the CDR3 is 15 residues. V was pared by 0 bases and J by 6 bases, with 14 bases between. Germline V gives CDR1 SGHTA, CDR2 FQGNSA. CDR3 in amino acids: CASSLASGRFAEAFF. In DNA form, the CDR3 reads TGTGCCAGCAGCTTAGCCTCCGGGAGGTTCGCTGAAGCTTTCTTT.

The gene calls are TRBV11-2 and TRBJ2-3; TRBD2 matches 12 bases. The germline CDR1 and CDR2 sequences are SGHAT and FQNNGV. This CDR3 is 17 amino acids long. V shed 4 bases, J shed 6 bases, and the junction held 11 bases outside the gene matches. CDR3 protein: CASSSRTSGISGDTQYF. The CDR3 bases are TGTGCCAGCAGCTCCCGGACTAGCGGGATATCCGGTGATACGCAGTATTTT.

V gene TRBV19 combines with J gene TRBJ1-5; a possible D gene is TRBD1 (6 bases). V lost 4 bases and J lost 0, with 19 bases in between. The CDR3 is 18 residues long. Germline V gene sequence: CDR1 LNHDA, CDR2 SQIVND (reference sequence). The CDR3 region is CASSTQTGRYHSNQPQHF. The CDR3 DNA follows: TGTGCCAGTAGTACCCAGACAGGCCGCTATCATAGCAATCAGCCCCAGCATTTT. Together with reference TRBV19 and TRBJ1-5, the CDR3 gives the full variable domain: DGGITQSPKYLFRKEGQNVTLSCEQNLNHDAMYWYRQDPGQGLRLIYYSQIVNDFQKGDIAEGYSVSREKKESFPLTVTSAQKNPTAFYLCASSTQTGRYHSNQPQHFGDGTRLSIL.

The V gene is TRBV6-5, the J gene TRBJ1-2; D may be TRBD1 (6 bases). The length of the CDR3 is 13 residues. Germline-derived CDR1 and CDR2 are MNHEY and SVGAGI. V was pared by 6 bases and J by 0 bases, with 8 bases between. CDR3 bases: TGTGCCAGCAGGGACAGCGCTAACTATGGCTACACCTTC. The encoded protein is CASRDSANYGYTF.

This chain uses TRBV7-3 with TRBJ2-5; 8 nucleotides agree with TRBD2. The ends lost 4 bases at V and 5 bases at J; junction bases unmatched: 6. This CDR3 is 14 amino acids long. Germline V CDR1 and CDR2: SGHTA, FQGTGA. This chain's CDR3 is CASSSHGGRETQYF. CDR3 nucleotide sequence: TGTGCCAGCAGCTCCCACGGCGGGAGGGAGACCCAGTACTTC.

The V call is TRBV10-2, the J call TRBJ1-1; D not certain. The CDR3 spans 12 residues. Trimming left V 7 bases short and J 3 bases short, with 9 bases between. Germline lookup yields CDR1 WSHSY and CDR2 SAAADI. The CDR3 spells CASTLRHTEAFF. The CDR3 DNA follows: TGCGCCAGCACACTGCGCCACACTGAAGCTTTCTTT.